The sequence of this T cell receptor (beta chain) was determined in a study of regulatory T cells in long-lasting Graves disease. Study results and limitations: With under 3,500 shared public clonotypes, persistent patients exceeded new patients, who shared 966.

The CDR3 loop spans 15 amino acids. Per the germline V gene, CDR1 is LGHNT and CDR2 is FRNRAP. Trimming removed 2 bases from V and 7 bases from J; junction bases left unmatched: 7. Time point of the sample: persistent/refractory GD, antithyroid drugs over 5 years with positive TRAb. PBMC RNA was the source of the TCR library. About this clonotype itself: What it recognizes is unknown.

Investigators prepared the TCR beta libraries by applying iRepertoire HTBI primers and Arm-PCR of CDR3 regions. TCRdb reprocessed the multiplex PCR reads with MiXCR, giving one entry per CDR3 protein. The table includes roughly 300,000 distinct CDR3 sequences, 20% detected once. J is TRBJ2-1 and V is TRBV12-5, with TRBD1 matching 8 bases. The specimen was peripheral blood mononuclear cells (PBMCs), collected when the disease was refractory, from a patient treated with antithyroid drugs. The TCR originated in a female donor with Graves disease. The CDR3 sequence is CASGLFQGAGNEQFF. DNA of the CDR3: TGTGCTAGTGGTTTGTTCCAGGGGGCAGGAAATGAGCAGTTCTTC.